This TCR beta chain appears in the sequencing data of a study of CD8+CD57+ T cells in acquired aplastic anemia (dated 2018 in TCRdb). About the full investigation: DNA extracted from sorted CD4+ and CD8+ cells had a mean of about 3.2 ug, with a range of 0.2 to 27.4 ug. A CD8+CD57+ expansion meant a frequency higher than the mean frequency seen in healthy subjects.

Findings and caveats that apply to the study as a whole: Between patients and healthy controls, no significant difference in CD8+ Simpson's diversity was found (P=0.060). Roughly 29 CD8+ CDR3 sequences were found in both patients and controls but appeared to be highly expressed in patients and within the immunodominant clones of the patients.

Per the germline V gene (reference sequence), DFQATT is the CDR1 and SNEGSKA is the CDR2. The CDR3 runs 14 amino acids, cysteine and phenylalanine included. The retained sequence is limited to the CDR3, 42 bases, with the frame set at the first base. Unmatched junction bases come to 5, with V trimmed by 2 bases and J by 4 bases. Genomic DNA served as template for TCR beta VDJ combination and CDR3 sequence profiling. An Illumina HiSeq 2000 was the platform used for TCR repertoire sequencing. The study's own analysis went as follows. TRBV/TRBJ rearrangement plots, CDR3 size and DJ length profiles, and Simpson's diversity index were used to evaluate the repertoires. Whichever DNA sequence was most abundant in the deep sequencing data was defined as the immunodominant clone. CDR3 amino acid sequences were screened for sharing across subjects and compared with published repertoires and the VDJdb database. In-frame beta chains were kept once TCRdb had trimmed the public reads at Q25 with fastp and called clones with MiXCR. Entries are consolidated by CDR3 protein sequence, retaining the most common genes and DNA. For this entry, the V and J calls and clone size follow TCRdb and not the study's own pipeline. The sample table shows under 350,000 distinct CDR3 sequences, and approximately 60% are seen once. 1.3% of the sample rests with the top ten.

About this clonotype itself: No cognate antigen has been identified for it. One base away there is no much larger clone; base qualities are not given.

Expansion of CD8+CD57+ cells had been shown by flow cytometry in the patients chosen for sequencing. Severe acquired aplastic anemia was diagnosed in all patients according to International Study of Aplastic Anemia and Agranulocytosis and Camitta criteria. At the time blood was sampled, none of the patients had received any therapy. The study deep-sequenced TCR repertoires of sorted CD4+ and CD8+ blood T cells from severe aplastic anemia patients and healthy subjects. Patients were enrolled under clinicaltrials.gov protocols 00001620, 01623167, 00001397, 00071045, 00081523 and 00961064 in the USA. Ficoll-Paque density gradient centrifugation was used to isolate peripheral blood mononuclear cells. Before DNA extraction, CD4+ and CD8+ T cells were sorted by FACS or by magnetic beads.

This sequence was found in a human donor with aplastic anemia. Recombination joined TRBV20-1 with TRBJ2-3, with 8 junctional bases fitting TRBD1. The sample taken for sequencing was sorted CD4+, CD8+, or CD8+CD57+ T cells (not recorded which) from PBMCs. The nucleotide sequence is TGCAGTGCTAGACGGACAGGGAGTGCAGATACGCAGTATTTT. Protein translation: CSARRTGSADTQYF.